In its sample, the clone carrying this TCR beta chain was seen many times. Its antigen is unidentified. This record comes from a study of T cells after yellow fever vaccination. The TCR cDNA carried a universal primer site and UMIs from 5'RACE template switching. In TCRdb, the 5' RACE reads were re-called with MiXCR into one record per CDR3 protein. The table lists just over 300,000 distinct CDR3 sequences, around 4% of them singletons, with around 22% in the top ten. The CDR3 sequence is 12 residues long. Germline V gene sequence: CDR1 SGHRS, CDR2 YFSETQ. Trimming took off 3 bases at V and 10 bases at J, with 11 bases between the two ends. Whole-study findings and limits: Primary-vaccination clones mostly resurfaced post-booster (about 95% CD4, roughly 90% CD8). Some clonotypes, a small share, were shared between CD4 and CD8 compartments.

This TCR derives from a man aged 18 to 29 who received the YFV17D yellow fever vaccine. The sample consisted of PBMCs, taken on the day of the yellow fever booster vaccination. The V call is TRBV5-1, the J call TRBJ2-1; no reliable D call. CDR3 DNA sequence: TGCGCCAGCAGCTCGAGACAAGAAGAGCAGTTCTTC. It is translated as CASSSRQEEQFF.